This T cell receptor beta chain was recovered during a study of T-cell reconstitution after alpha-beta-depleted transplantation in children. Overall study findings and caveats: Once a year had passed after transplant, T-cell counts and diversity came mostly from newly produced T cells.

The V gene's germline CDR1 is LGHDT and CDR2 YNNKEL (reference sequence). Unmatched junction bases numbered 12, after V lost 4 bases and J lost 2 bases. This CDR3 is 18 amino acids long. As it was prepared, the TCRbeta library received unique molecular identifiers. TCRdb re-called the PCR reads through MiXCR, storing one row per CDR3 protein. The sample contains about 250,000 distinct CDR3 sequences, roughly 25% of which appear only once. The table lists this clonotype with a few counts. Its antigen remains unidentified. The chain recombines TRBV3-1 with TRBJ1-5; 9 bases are shared with TRBD1. The sequencing used PBMCs, mostly from graft donor cells, collected 360 days after TCRalphabeta/CD19-depleted stem cell transplant. This TCR came from a female patient aged 2 to 10 who had a stem cell transplant for congenital amegakaryocytic thrombocytopenia, so the T cells may come from the graft donor. In nucleotides, the CDR3 is TGTGCCAGCAGCCCCCGATTCCCGGACAGGGGAGGCAATCAGCCCCAGCATTTT. It encodes CASSPRFPDRGGNQPQHF. Full variable domain (missing parts from reference TRBV3-1 and TRBJ1-5): DTAVSQTPKYLVTQMGNDKSIKCEQNLGHDTMYWYKQDSKKFLKIMFSYNNKELIINETVPNRFSPKSPDKAHLNLHINSLELGDSAVYFCASSPRFPDRGGNQPQHFGDGTRLSIL.